The present TCR beta chain was sequenced within a study of T cell changes during pregnancy in multiple sclerosis. Trimming took 0 bases from V and 8 from J, leaving 8 bases between them. Germline assignment: CDR1 SGHRS and CDR2 YFSETQ. CDR3 length: 13 amino acids. Clones were sequenced by immunoSEQ multiplex PCR, and TCRdb holds only the in-frame ones, with some missing. The sample holds about 49,000 clones, nearly 90% seen once. The material was peripheral blood, obtained after pregnancy. The V call is TRBV5-1, the J call TRBJ1-4; TRBD1 is a possible D gene (6 bases). This receptor was taken from a female donor in good health, enrolled as a control in a pregnancy study. This CDR3 reads CASSLAGVEKLFF. CDR3 in DNA: TGCGCCAGCAGCTTGGCAGGGGTAGAAAAACTGTTTTTT. Full variable domain (outside the CDR3, taken from reference TRBV5-1 and TRBJ1-4): KAGVTQTPRYLIKTRGQQVTLSCSPISGHRSVSWYQQTPGQGLQFLFEYFSETQRNKGNFPGRFSGRQFSNSRSEMNVSTLELGDSALYLCASSLAGVEKLFFGSGTQLSVL.